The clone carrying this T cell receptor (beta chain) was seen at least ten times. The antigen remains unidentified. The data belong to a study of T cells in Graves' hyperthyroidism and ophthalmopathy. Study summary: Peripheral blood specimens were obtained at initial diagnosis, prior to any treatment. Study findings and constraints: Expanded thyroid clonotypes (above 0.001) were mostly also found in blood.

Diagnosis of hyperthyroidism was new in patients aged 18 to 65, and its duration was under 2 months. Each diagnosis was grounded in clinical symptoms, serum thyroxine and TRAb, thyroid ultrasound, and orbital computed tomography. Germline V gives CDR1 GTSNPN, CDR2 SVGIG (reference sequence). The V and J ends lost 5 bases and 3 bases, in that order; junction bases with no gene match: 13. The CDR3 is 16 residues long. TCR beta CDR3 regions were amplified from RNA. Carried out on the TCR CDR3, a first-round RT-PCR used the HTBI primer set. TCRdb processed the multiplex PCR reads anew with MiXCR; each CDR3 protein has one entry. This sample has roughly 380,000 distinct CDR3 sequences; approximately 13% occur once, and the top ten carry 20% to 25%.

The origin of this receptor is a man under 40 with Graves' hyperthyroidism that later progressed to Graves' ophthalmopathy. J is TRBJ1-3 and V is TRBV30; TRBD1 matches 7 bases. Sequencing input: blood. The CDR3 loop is CAWHPPTGLRGNTIYF. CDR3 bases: TGTGCCTGGCACCCGCCGACAGGGCTACGTGGAAACACCATATATTTT.